This T cell receptor (beta chain) came from a study of blood T cell repertoires in COVID-19. In germline, CDR1 is MNHEY, CDR2 SVGAGI. CDR3 length equals 15 residues. Unmatched junction bases numbered 10, after V lost 5 bases and J lost 4 bases. The assay was immunoSEQ multiplex PCR, and TCRdb's table has in-frame clones only and misses some. The sample shows 200,000 to 250,000 clones, roughly four fifths of them seen only once. Cohort 3 recovered donors had two negative PCRs, clearance, or symptom resolution. The chain joins TRBV6-5 to TRBJ2-7, with 8 positions matching TRBD1. This receptor was identified in a man aged 35-49 years who had recovered from COVID-19. The sequencing input was PBMCs or T cells enriched from blood (not recorded which). The CDR3 DNA reads TGTGCCAGCAGTCCGCTAGGGACAGGAGGATACGAGCAGTACTTC. Its translation is CASSPLGTGGYEQYF.